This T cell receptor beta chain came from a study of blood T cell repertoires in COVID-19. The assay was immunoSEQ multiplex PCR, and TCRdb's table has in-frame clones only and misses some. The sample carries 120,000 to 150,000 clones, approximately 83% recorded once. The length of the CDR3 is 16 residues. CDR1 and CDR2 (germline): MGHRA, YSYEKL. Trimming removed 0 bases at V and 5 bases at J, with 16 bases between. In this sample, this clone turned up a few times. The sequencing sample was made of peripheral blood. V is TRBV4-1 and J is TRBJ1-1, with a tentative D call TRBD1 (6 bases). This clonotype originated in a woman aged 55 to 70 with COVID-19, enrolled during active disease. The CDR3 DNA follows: TGCGCCAGCAGCCAAGATGCAGGGGTGACGGGAACTGAAGCTTTCTTT. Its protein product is CASSQDAGVTGTEAFF.